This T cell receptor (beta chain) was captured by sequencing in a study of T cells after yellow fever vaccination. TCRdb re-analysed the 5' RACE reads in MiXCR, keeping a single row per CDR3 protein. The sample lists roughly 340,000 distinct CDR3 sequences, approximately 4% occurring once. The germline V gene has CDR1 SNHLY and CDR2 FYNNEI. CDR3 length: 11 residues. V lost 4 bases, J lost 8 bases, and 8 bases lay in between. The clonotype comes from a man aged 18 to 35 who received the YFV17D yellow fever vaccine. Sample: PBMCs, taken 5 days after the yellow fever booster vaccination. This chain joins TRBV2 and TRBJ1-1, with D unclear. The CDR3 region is CASSVLGEAFF. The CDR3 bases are TGTGCCAGCAGTGTCCTGGGAGAAGCTTTCTTT.